This T cell receptor (beta chain) derives from a study of Ad26.COV2.S vaccination and SARS-CoV-2 variants. The ends were cut back, 0 bases at V and 4 bases at J, with 10 bases in the middle. CDR3 length: 15 residues. Per germline, CDR1 SGHTA and CDR2 FQGNSA. The treatment was: some 19 received Ad26.COV2.S at low or high dose, single or two shots; roughly five received placebo; per-sample allocation not given. Sampling occurred on day 63 after the first vaccine or placebo injection. Data came from immunoSEQ multiplex PCR; TCRdb stores just in-frame clones and leaves some out. There are some 340,000 clones in the sample; more than 70% occur only once, and around 2% lies in the top ten.

The V call is TRBV7-2, the J call TRBJ1-3; TRBD1 is a possible D gene (5 bases). This sample comprised peripheral blood, obtained in a trial of Ad26.COV2.S vaccine versus placebo. The clonotype originates from a person between 18 and 65 years old who received the Ad26.COV2.S COVID-19 vaccine or a placebo. The CDR3 reads CASSLAAGRGNTIYF. In nucleotides, the CDR3 is TGTGCCAGCAGCTTAGCGGCAGGGAGAGGAAACACCATATATTTT.